This paragraph reports one T cell receptor beta chain. What it recognizes is unknown. Sequencing templates came from extracted RNA that was reverse transcribed into cDNA. Profiling relied on immunoSEQ multiplex PCR, and the TCRdb table lists in-frame clones only, not all of them. The sample holds approximately 130,000 clones; 61% are singletons and the top ten take around 5.7%. These data belong to a study of CD8+ T cells in alopecia areata. The V end lost 6 bases, the J end lost 9 bases, and 15 bases lay between the germline ends. The CDR3 runs 12 residues. Germline lookup yields CDR1 SQVTM and CDR2 ANQGSEA. Described treatment: oral pan-JAK inhibitor, 5-10 mg twice daily. Study-wide results and limits: With just one nonresponder, it is still uncertain whether baseline CD8+ expansion relates to response. In scalp and blood during tofacitinib, many expanded lesional clones persisted. Greater clonality was observed in lesional scalp samples, especially alopecia totalis/universalis, versus normal scalp.

The TCR originated in a human donor with alopecia areata. The chain employs TRBV29-1 and TRBJ2-1; the D gene is possibly TRBD2 (6 bases). This material consisted of CD4+ T cells sorted from blood, taken at week 4, from a patient treated with tofacitinib. The CDR3 sequence: CSVLNPGVEQFF. In nucleotides, the CDR3 is TGCAGCGTCCTAAACCCGGGAGTTGAGCAGTTCTTC.